This passage covers 12 T cell receptor beta chains from one sample sequenced in a study of blood T cell repertoires in COVID-19. Method: immunoSEQ multiplex PCR; TCRdb's copy keeps in-frame clones and lacks some. The sample lists approximately 280,000 clones; nearly 90% were seen once. Material for sequencing was peripheral blood. The receptors come from a young man with active or convalescent COVID-19.

J is TRBJ2-1 and V is TRBV6-1; D gene ambiguous. CDR1 is MNHNS and CDR2 is SASEGT in the germline V gene. CDR3 size: 13 residues. V lost 1 base to trimming and J lost 5 bases, with 6 bases between them. DNA of the CDR3: TGTGCCAGCAGTGAAGTACAGAACAATGAGCAGTTCTTC. Translating it yields CASSEVQNNEQFF.

This clone was counted a single time. This chain joins TRBV7-9 and TRBJ2-1; D not certain. The V and J ends lost 4 bases and 9 bases respectively, with 7 bases between them. This CDR3 spans 11 amino acids. CDR1 is SEHNR, CDR2 FQNEAQ, per germline (reference sequence). DNA of the CDR3: TGTGCCAGCAGCTCTCCCTCTGAGCAGTTCTTC. Translation: CASSSPSEQFF.

The chain is built from TRBV18 and TRBJ1-1; TRBD1 matches at 10 bases. V lost 2 bases, J lost 1 base, and 4 bases stayed unmatched. From germline, CDR1 is KGHSH and CDR2 LQKENI. The CDR3 sequence is 16 residues long. The CDR3 is CASSPTTGGRNTEAFF. The CDR3 DNA sequence: TGTGCCAGCTCACCAACGACAGGGGGCAGGAACACTGAAGCTTTCTTT.

The chain recombines TRBV7-3 with TRBJ1-1; possibly TRBD1 for D (5 bases). The CDR3 is made up of 13 amino acids. Trimming stripped 5 bases from V and 2 bases from J, with 9 bases between. CDR1 and CDR2 from the germline V gene are SGHTA and FQGTGA. The CDR3 region has the DNA TGTGCCAGCAGCATCGACAGCAACACTGAAGCTTTCTTT. It translates to CASSIDSNTEAFF.

This clone has just one count. The J gene is TRBJ1-5, the V gene TRBV19; weak D call: TRBD1 (6 bases). The CDR3 spans 15 residues. Germline CDR1 reads LNHDA; CDR2 reads SQIVND (reference sequence). Trimming took off 4 bases at V and 1 base at J, with 11 bases between the two ends. The CDR3 nucleotides read TGTGCCAGTAGTACGACAGGTGACAGCAATCAGCCCCAGCATTTT. Translating it yields CASSTTGDSNQPQHF.

The rearrangement links TRBV10-2 to TRBJ1-4; D gene uncertain. V was shortened by 0 bases and J by 7 bases, with 12 bases between the two germline ends. The CDR3 runs to 15 residues. Germline V gene sequence: CDR1 WSHSY, CDR2 SAAADI. CDR3 nucleotides: TGCGCCAGCAGTGAGTCGAAGAGTACCGGTGAAAAACTGTTTTTT. This translates into CASSESKSTGEKLFF.

The chain recombines TRBV6-5 with TRBJ2-7; D unresolved. Germline V gene data show CDR1 as MNHEY and CDR2 as SVGAGI. This CDR3 has 13 residues. V dropped 7 bases and J dropped 2 bases, with 12 bases sitting between them. The CDR3 loop is CASIGGVPYEQYF. The DNA of the CDR3 is TGTGCCAGCATCGGCGGAGTACCCTACGAGCAGTACTTC.

This chain connects TRBV12-3 or TRBV12-4 to TRBJ2-5; D ambiguous. CDR3 length equals 13 residues. Trimming pared 6 bases from V and 5 bases from J, leaving 13 bases between. Here the CDR3 reads CASSSLLWETQYF. The CDR3 region has the DNA TGTGCCAGCAGCAGTTTATTGTGGGAGACCCAGTACTTC.

The chain recombines TRBV12-3 or TRBV12-4 with TRBJ1-5; TRBD1 is a possible D gene (6 bases). The V end lost 7 bases, the J end lost 11 bases, and 15 bases lay between the germline ends. The CDR3 is made up of 12 amino acids. This CDR3 is CASNKGEGTQHF. The DNA of the CDR3 is TGTGCCAGCAATAAGGGGGAGGGGACCCAGCATTTT.

The chain couples TRBV12-3 or TRBV12-4 to TRBJ2-2; D unresolved. V was cut by 7 bases and J by 0 bases, with 6 bases left in between. The length of the CDR3 is 13 residues. The CDR3 loop reads CASTYPNTGELFF. The CDR3, as DNA: TGTGCCAGCACCTACCCGAACACCGGGGAGCTGTTTTTT.

As for this clone: Other DNA sequences in this specimen translate into the identical CDR3. The chain joins TRBV6-5 to TRBJ1-2, with a possible D match to TRBD1 (5 bases). This CDR3 is built from 14 residues. V was shortened by 5 bases and J by 2 bases, with 12 bases between the two germline ends. Looked up from germline, CDR1 is MNHEY and CDR2 is SVGAGI. CDR3 nucleotide sequence: TGTGCCAGCAGTCCCCCTGGACAAAACTATGGCTACACCTTC. This encodes CASSPPGQNYGYTF.

The chain recombines TRBV5-1 with TRBJ1-2; TRBD1 matches 8 bases. The CDR3 totals 17 residues. The ends lost 3 bases at V and 5 bases at J; junction bases unmatched: 15. Germline V gives CDR1 SGHRS, CDR2 YFSETQ. The CDR3 bases are TGCGCCAGCAGCTCCGCGTGGAGTCGACAGGGGAAATATGGCTACACCTTC. Translated, it gives CASSSAWSRQGKYGYTF.